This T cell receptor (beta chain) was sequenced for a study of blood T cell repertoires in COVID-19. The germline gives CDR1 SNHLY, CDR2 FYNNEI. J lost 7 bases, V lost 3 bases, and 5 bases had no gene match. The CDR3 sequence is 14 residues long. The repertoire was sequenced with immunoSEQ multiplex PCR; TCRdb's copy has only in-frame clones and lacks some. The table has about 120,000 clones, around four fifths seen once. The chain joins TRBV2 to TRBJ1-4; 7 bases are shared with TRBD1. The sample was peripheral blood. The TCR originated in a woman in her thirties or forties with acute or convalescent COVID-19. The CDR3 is CASSETGRSEKLFF. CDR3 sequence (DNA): TGTGCCAGCAGTGAGACAGGGAGGTCTGAAAAACTGTTTTTT.